This T cell receptor (beta chain) is drawn from a study of cytotoxic CD8 clonotypes in ibrutinib-treated CLL. CDR1 is LNHDA and CDR2 is SQIVND in the germline V gene (reference sequence). This CDR3 spans 12 amino acids. V lost 5 bases and J 2 bases, leaving 6 bases between the germline ends. A word on this clone: The same CDR3 also results from other DNA sequences found in this sample.

Method: immunoSEQ multiplex PCR; TCRdb's copy keeps in-frame clones and lacks some. The repertoire holds almost 85,000 clones, with roughly 84% as singletons. The clonotype was recovered from a human donor with chronic lymphocytic leukemia. This specimen was PBMCs, taken before ibrutinib treatment. The gene calls are TRBV19 and TRBJ1-2; tentative D call: TRBD1 (6 bases). The CDR3 region has the DNA TGTGCCAGTAGTGACAGGAACTATGGCTACACCTTC. The encoded protein is CASSDRNYGYTF.